This TCR beta chain was profiled in a study of blood T cell repertoires in COVID-19. Study information: Nucleic acid was either cDNA or gDNA, and it came from T cells, B-cell-depleted T cells, or PBMCs.

Study processing details: How many nucleated cells were present was estimated from reference gene primer amplification. Only in-frame clones appear in the TCRdb table, and some are missing; sequencing was by immunoSEQ multiplex PCR. The V and J calls and clone size come from that table; D and trimming were worked out from the DNA. The sample includes hundreds of thousands of clones, around nine tenths seen only once; the top ten take 10% to 15%. Sequencing was carried out using peripheral blood. The sequence was obtained from a woman aged 65 to 85 with COVID-19, enrolled during active disease.

The CDR3 DNA reads as TGTGCCAGCAGCTCCGCGGGGGGCCTGAACTATGGCTACACCTTC. Protein sequence: CASSSAGGLNYGYTF. V usage is TRBV7-9 and J usage is TRBJ1-2, with a tentative D call TRBD1 (6 bases). The V and J ends lost 4 bases and 2 bases respectively, with 14 bases between them. The CDR3 consists of 15 residues. CDR1 and CDR2 (germline): SEHNR, FQNEAQ (reference sequence).